The clone carrying this T cell receptor (beta chain) showed up many times. The antigen is undetermined. These data belong to a study of identical twins. Study results and limitations: Models underpredicted monozygotic twin sharing of out-of-frame TCR alpha. The analysis was cross-sectional rather than longitudinal within donors.

Only healthy Caucasians were included as donors. Unique molecular identifiers were in the cDNA, with template-switch universal primer binding. Using its own MiXCR run on the 5' RACE reads, TCRdb lists one record per CDR3 protein. The table records about 290,000 distinct CDR3 sequences, just under 9.5% of them present only once. The same specimen was also included in a second study, on yellow fever vaccine responses in identical twins.

The source material was CD8+ T cells sorted from blood. The TCR comes from a young woman in good health.

CDR3 nucleotides: TGTGCCAGCAGTTTGGGGACAGGGGGCGATCAGCCCCAGCATTTT. Protein: CASSLGTGGDQPQHF. The rearrangement links TRBV12-3 or TRBV12-4 to TRBJ1-5; 12 bases line up with TRBD1. J was trimmed by 5 bases and V by 3 bases; bases with no gene match: 2. The CDR3 consists of 15 residues.